Below, 17 T cell receptor beta chains from the same sample are listed, as sequenced in a study of cytomegalovirus exposure and HLA in healthy donors. This PCR relied on a set of 60 Vbeta primers and 13 Jbeta primers. Assay used: immunoSEQ multiplex PCR; TCRdb lists only in-frame clones, some missing. The table includes about 150,000 clones, about three quarters detected once. Sample: PBMCs. These TCRs come from a woman aged 40 to 55 in good health and CMV-seronegative.

The chain combines TRBV7-2 with TRBJ2-7; 7 bases match TRBD1. J lost 3 bases, V lost 2 bases, and 7 bases had no gene match. Per the germline V gene, CDR1 is SGHTA and CDR2 is FQGNSA. The CDR3 has 15 residues. The CDR3 loop reads CASSLNRDRLYEQYF. The CDR3 bases are TGTGCCAGCAGCTTAAACCGGGACAGACTCTACGAGCAGTACTTC.

Details on this clone: One junction end disagrees with the germline gene, perhaps due to a read error. Other DNA sequences in the same sample also yield this CDR3. DNA for the CDR3: TGTGCCAGCAGGTTAGCGGGAGTTGGGAACGAGCAGTATTTC. Its translation is CASRLAGVGNEQYF. The rearrangement links TRBV7-9 to TRBJ2-7, with 9 bases that match TRBD2. This CDR3 comprises 14 residues. Germline CDR1 reads SEHNR; CDR2 reads FQNEAQ (reference sequence). Full variable domain (remainder filled in from reference TRBV7-9 and TRBJ2-7): DTGVSQNPRHKITKRGQNVTFRCDPISEHNRLYWYRQTLGQGPEFLTYFQNEAQLEKSRLLSDRFSAERPKGSFSTLEIQRTEQGDSAMYLCASRLAGVGNEQYFGPGTRLTVT.

Here the CDR3 reads CASTGTEDSPTQYF. In nucleotides, the CDR3 is TGTGCCAGCACCGGCACCGAGGACAGCCCAACCCAGTACTTC. The gene calls are TRBV6-5 and TRBJ2-5; the D gene is possibly TRBD1 (6 bases). Germline loops: CDR1 MNHEY, CDR2 SVGAGI. CDR3 length: 14 amino acids. V lost 7 bases and J 8 bases, leaving 20 bases between the germline ends.

This chain links TRBV6-5 with TRBJ2-7, with 8 bases aligning to TRBD2. Germline V gene lookup returns CDR1 MNHEY and CDR2 SVGAGI. The V and J ends lost 4 bases and 2 bases, in that order; junction bases with no gene match: 7. The length of the CDR3 is 15 residues. The CDR3 region is CASSSPGTRPYEQYF. CDR3 sequence (DNA): TGTGCCAGCAGTTCCCCCGGGACTAGACCCTACGAGCAGTACTTC.

The rearrangement uses TRBV5-1 and TRBJ1-1; 7 nucleotides align to TRBD1. After removal of 3 bases from V and 1 base from J, the junction contained 12 bases not matched to a gene. This CDR3 has 17 residues. The germline gives CDR1 SGHRS, CDR2 YFSETQ. CDR3 sequence reads: CASSWGNRGVRNTEAFF. CDR3 in DNA: TGCGCCAGCAGCTGGGGGAACAGGGGCGTCAGGAACACTGAAGCTTTCTTT.

CDR3 region: CASSFKAGGGNEQFF. The CDR3 region has the DNA TGTGCCAGCAGCTTTAAAGCGGGGGGGGGCAATGAGCAGTTCTTC. V is TRBV7-2 and J is TRBJ2-1; the match to TRBD2 covers 10 bases. The CDR3 consists of 15 residues. The germline CDR1 and CDR2 sequences are SGHTA and FQGNSA. V lost 3 bases and J lost 6; bases outside the gene matches: 5.

The chain has TRBV5-1 and TRBJ1-4; D remains ambiguous. The germline V gene has CDR1 SGHRS and CDR2 YFSETQ. V lost 0 bases and J 5 bases, leaving 11 bases between the germline ends. The CDR3 length is 15 residues. CDR3 sequence (DNA): TGCGCCAGCAGCTTGGATGGAGGTGCGAATGAAAAACTGTTTTTT. As protein: CASSLDGGANEKLFF.

The chain recombines TRBV7-6 with TRBJ1-5, with D uncertain. CDR1 and CDR2 (germline): SGHVS, FNYEAQ. The CDR3 is 12 amino acids. The V gene lost 4 bases and the J gene lost 3 bases, with 4 bases spanning the gap. The CDR3 DNA follows: TGTGCCAGCAGCTCAATCAATCAGCCCCAGCATTTT. This sequence encodes CASSSINQPQHF.

The V gene is TRBV5-1, the J gene TRBJ1-4, with TRBD1 identical over 7 bases. The CDR3 consists of 13 residues. Trimming took 4 bases from V and 4 from J; bases not matched to a gene: 1. The V gene's germline CDR1 is SGHRS and CDR2 YFSETQ. The CDR3 spells CASSRDSNEKLFF. Written as DNA, the CDR3 is TGCGCCAGCAGCCGGGACAGTAATGAAAAACTGTTTTTT.

In its sample, this clone was seen once. This chain joins TRBV2 and TRBJ1-2, with D perhaps TRBD1 (5 bases). The CDR3 totals 13 residues. Trimming stripped 7 bases from V and 1 base from J, with 10 bases between. Germline V gene data show CDR1 as SNHLY and CDR2 as FYNNEI. The CDR3 region has the DNA TGTGCCAGCACCCGAAGGGGTAACTATGGCTACACCTTC. It encodes CASTRRGNYGYTF. Filled out from reference TRBV2 and TRBJ1-2, the complete variable domain reads EPEVTQTPSHQVTQMGQEVILRCVPISNHLYFYWYRQILGQKVEFLVSFYNNEISEKSEIFDDQFSVERPDGSNFTLKIRSTKLEDSAMYFCASTRRGNYGYTFGSGTRLTVV.

The CDR3 is CASSQVTGRAGANVLTF. DNA of the CDR3: TGTGCCAGCAGCCAAGTAACAGGGAGAGCTGGGGCCAACGTCCTGACTTTC. The rearrangement joins TRBV14 to TRBJ2-6; D possibly corresponds to TRBD1 (6 bases). The length of the CDR3 is 17 residues. The germline V and J ends were trimmed by 1 base and 2 bases, with 12 bases remaining between them. Germline CDR1 SGHDN, CDR2 FVKESK.

V and J are TRBV30 and TRBJ1-1; D is unclear. Germline CDR1 reads GTSNPN; CDR2 reads SVGIG (reference sequence). The CDR3 covers 11 residues. V dropped 0 bases and J dropped 10 bases, with 9 bases sitting between them. CDR3 nucleotide sequence: TGTGCCTGGAGTGTACGGGGTATAGCTTTCTTT. Amino acid sequence: CAWSVRGIAFF.

The chain employs TRBV7-6 and TRBJ2-2; possibly TRBD1 for D (5 bases). CDR1 SGHVS and CDR2 FNYEAQ come from the germline V gene. The germline V and J ends were trimmed by 5 bases and 6 bases, with 19 bases remaining between them. The CDR3 runs 16 residues. As DNA, the CDR3 is TGTGCCAGCAGCCCCCGGTGGGGTAAGGGGTCCGGGGAGCTGTTTTTT. It is translated as CASSPRWGKGSGELFF.

The chain joins TRBV9 to TRBJ2-7; 13 nucleotides agree with TRBD2. This CDR3 is 17 amino acids long. Per germline, CDR1 SGDLS and CDR2 YYNGEE. Trimming took 4 bases from V and 3 from J; bases not matched to a gene: 10. The CDR3 here is CASSPSLAGGSYYEQYF. CDR3 nucleotides: TGTGCCAGCAGCCCGTCACTAGCGGGAGGGTCCTACTACGAGCAGTACTTC.

The genes are TRBV5-1 and TRBJ1-6; 7 bases agree with TRBD1. The CDR3 runs to 17 residues. Germline values: CDR1 SGHRS, CDR2 YFSETQ. V lost 0 bases and J lost 0; bases outside the gene matches: 3. The CDR3 coding sequence is TGCGCCAGCAGCTTGGAGGGGGCGAGCTCCTATAATTCACCCCTCCACTTT. This encodes CASSLEGASSYNSPLHF.

The genes are TRBV5-1 and TRBJ2-1; 8 bases align to TRBD2. The V segment lost 2 bases and the J segment 9 bases; nucleotides outside the gene matches: 7. The CDR3 totals 14 residues. Germline V gives CDR1 SGHRS, CDR2 YFSETQ. The CDR3 here is CASSLLRTSSEQFF. DNA for the CDR3: TGCGCCAGCAGCTTATTAAGGACTAGCAGTGAGCAGTTCTTC.

On this clone: Compared with germline, one end of the junction differs, possibly owing to a read error. This sequence joins TRBV28 and TRBJ1-1; the D gene is possibly TRBD1 (5 bases). The CDR3 contains 11 residues. Germline V gives CDR1 MDHEN, CDR2 SYDVKM. CDR3 region: CASSSDSPLLF. CDR3 nucleotides: TGTGCCAGCAGTTCCGACAGTCCCCTTCTGTTT. Based on the CDR3 plus reference TRBV28 and TRBJ1-1, the full variable domain is DVKVTQSSRYLVKRTGEKVFLECVQDMDHENMFWYRQDPGLGLRLIYFSYDVKMKEKGDIPEGYSVSREKKERFSLILESASTNQTSMYLCASSSDSPLLFGQGTRLTVV.